A selection of T cell receptor beta chains follows, all from one sample in a study of T cell repertoires in cytomegalovirus infection. TCRdb re-analysed the reads in MiXCR, keeping a single row per CDR3 protein. The profile shows some 500,000 distinct CDR3 sequences, 40% of them singletons. Antigens for these TCRs are unknown. The sample in question was cultured PBMCs, obtained from culture after CMV antigen stimulation. The origin of the receptors is a human donor in good health (CMV status not recorded). Some clones in this sample may be carry-over from other donors' samples. Both conserved end residues are part of each CDR3. The order of the fields is D gene, V gene, clone size, J gene, CDR3 DNA, CDR3 protein. D genes are given only for firm matches. For some rows the clone size is stated as once, few or many, or as a class when expanded; others skip it.

>-|TRBV7-2|-|TRBJ2-7
TGTGCCAGCAGCTCTGGGGGTCTTAAGCGGACCTCCTACGAGCAGTACTTC
CASSSGGLKRTSYEQYF
>-|TRBV12-3/TRBV12-4|once|TRBJ1-2
TGTGCCAGCAGTTTAACTCCGAAGAACTATGGCTACACCTTC
CASSLTPKNYGYTF
>-|TRBV27|-|TRBJ1-1
TGTGCCAGCAGTTTATTCCCGGGACATGTTGAAGCTTTCTTT
CASSLFPGHVEAFF
>-|TRBV27|-|TRBJ1-5
TGTGCCAGCAGCCGGTTGAGCAATCAGCCCCAGCATTTT
CASSRLSNQPQHF
>TRBD2|TRBV7-6|few|TRBJ2-2
TGTGCCAGCAGCCCTTCGACTAGCGTGGTCGGGGAGCTGTTTTTT
CASSPSTSVVGELFF
>-|TRBV28|-|TRBJ1-1
TGTGCCAGCAGTTTATTTTCCCGGGACGAAGCTTTCTTT
CASSLFSRDEAFF
>-|TRBV12-5|-|TRBJ2-2
TGTGCTAGTGGTTCCTCCGCCCGGGGACTTCGAGGGGGCACCGGGGAGCTGTTTTTT
CASGSSARGLRGGTGELFF
>-|TRBV7-2|few|TRBJ2-1
TGTGCCAGCAGCTTAGAGCCTAGCGACAATGAGCAGTTCTTC
CASSLEPSDNEQFF
>-|TRBV7-2|-|TRBJ2-3
TGTGCCAGCACCCTAGGGGCTAGGACAGATACGCAGTATTTT
CASTLGARTDTQYF
>TRBD2|TRBV7-7|-|TRBJ2-2
TGTGCCAGCAGCTTAAAAGAGCGGGAGGGCCAAAACACCGGGGAGCTGTTTTTT
CASSLKEREGQNTGELFF
>TRBD2|TRBV6-2/TRBV6-3|-|TRBJ2-1
TGTGCCAGCAGTTACCCTAGCGGGCCGTTCTTC
CASSYPSGPFF
>-|TRBV10-3|few|TRBJ1-3
TGTGCCATCGACGCGGGGGGCCCCTACTCTGGAAACACCATATATTTT
CAIDAGGPYSGNTIYF
>-|TRBV11-2|few|TRBJ2-1
TGTGCCAGCAGCTTACTGAGAATGAATGAGCAGTTCTTC
CASSLLRMNEQFF
>-|TRBV19|-|TRBJ2-7
TGTGCCAGTAGTACTGTGGGAGGAGTCTACGAGCAGTACTTC
CASSTVGGVYEQYF
>-|TRBV5-1|-|TRBJ1-4
TGCGCCAGCAGCAAGGACCCGGAGGGTGGAAAACTGTTTTTT
CASSKDPEGGKLFF
>TRBD2|TRBV7-9|-|TRBJ2-5
TGTGCCAGCAGCACCCGGGGGGGACGGGAGACCCAGTACTTC
CASSTRGGRETQYF
>-|TRBV7-9|-|TRBJ2-1
TGTGCCAGCAGCCCAGGACAGTTTATCCATGAGCAGTTCTTC
CASSPGQFIHEQFF
>TRBD2|TRBV7-8|many|TRBJ2-7
TGTGCCAGCAGCTTAGAAGCGGGACCGTTTTACGAGCAGTACTTC
CASSLEAGPFYEQYF
>TRBD2|TRBV6-2/TRBV6-3|-|TRBJ2-5
TGTGCCAGCAGTCGGCCTAGCGGAAAAGAGACCCAGTACTTC
CASSRPSGKETQYF
>TRBD2|TRBV7-8|few|TRBJ2-2
TGTGCCAGCAGGCGGGGACTAGCGGGGATGAACACCGGGGAGCTGTTTTTT
CASRRGLAGMNTGELFF
>-|TRBV6-2/TRBV6-3|-|TRBJ1-1
TGTGCCAGCCGTGGACCACCACCGAACACTGAAGCTTTCTTT
CASRGPPPNTEAFF
>-|TRBV7-2|-|TRBJ2-1
TGTGCCAGCAGCTTAAAAACTAGTTTAGAAAATGAGCAGTTCTTC
CASSLKTSLENEQFF
>TRBD1|TRBV7-9|-|TRBJ1-1
TGTGCCAGCAGCCTAGATCAATTCCAGGGGGAGACTGAAGCTTTCTTT
CASSLDQFQGETEAFF
>TRBD1|TRBV7-8|-|TRBJ1-5
TGTGCCAGCAGCCTGCGACAGGGGACAAGGAATCAGCCCCAGCATTTT
CASSLRQGTRNQPQHF
>TRBD2|TRBV6-5|-|TRBJ2-3
TGTGCCAGTGCCCCGAGCGGGAGTTCCACAGATACGCAGTATTTT
CASAPSGSSTDTQYF
>-|TRBV7-9|few|TRBJ2-3
TGTGCCAGCAGCTTAGCTAGCACCGGACCCGGCGATACGCAGTATTTT
CASSLASTGPGDTQYF
>-|TRBV20-1|-|TRBJ1-1
TGCAGTGCTTCGGGGGGGAACACTGAAGCTTTCTTT
CSASGGNTEAFF
>TRBD1|TRBV25-1|-|TRBJ2-2
TGTGCCAGCAGTCCAGGGGGATGGAGCACCGGGGAGCTGTTTTTT
CASSPGGWSTGELFF
>TRBD1|TRBV4-1|-|TRBJ2-4
TGCGCCAGCAGCCAAGATTTCGGGACAGGGTGGAACATTCAGTACTTC
CASSQDFGTGWNIQYF
>-|TRBV28|-|TRBJ1-5
TGTGCCAGCTGGTTGAGTTTGGGTCAGCCCCAGCATTTT
CASWLSLGQPQHF
>-|TRBV24-1|few|TRBJ2-5
TGTGCCACCAGTGATTCCAGGACGCGCGAGACCCAGTACTTC
CATSDSRTRETQYF
>-|TRBV9|-|TRBJ2-5
TGTGCCAGCAGCGCACGGGGAGGCCTCACTGGCGGGGCCCAGTACTTC
CASSARGGLTGGAQYF
>-|TRBV7-2|few|TRBJ2-2
TGTGCCAGCAGCTTAGAAGCGGGCCCTACCGGGGAGCTGTTTTTT
CASSLEAGPTGELFF
>-|TRBV12-3/TRBV12-4|few|TRBJ2-5
TGTGCCAGCAGTTTCGACACGTACCAAGAGACCCAGTACTTC
CASSFDTYQETQYF
>-|TRBV9|-|TRBJ2-3
TGTGCCAGCAGCGTAGAGGTGACGAGGGATACGCAGTATTTT
CASSVEVTRDTQYF
>-|TRBV12-3/TRBV12-4|many|TRBJ2-7
TGTGCCAGCAGTTTCGGTTCCTACGAGCAGTACTTC
CASSFGSYEQYF
>-|TRBV20-1|many|TRBJ1-6
TGCAGTGCTAGACCGCCGGGCAGCTTGTCCTCACCCCTCCACTTT
CSARPPGSLSSPLHF
>-|TRBV28|-|TRBJ2-7
TGTGCCAGCAGTTCGCCCGTAGATACCAGGGCCTACGAGCAGTACTTC
CASSSPVDTRAYEQYF
>TRBD1|TRBV24-1|few|TRBJ2-5
TGTGCCACCAGTGATTTTGCCCGACAGGGTACAAAGAAAACCCAGTACTTC
CATSDFARQGTKKTQYF
>-|TRBV5-1|-|TRBJ1-4
TGCGCCAGCAGCCCCATGGGGGGGGCGACTAATGAAAAACTGTTTTTT
CASSPMGGATNEKLFF
>-|TRBV7-2|few|TRBJ2-1
TGTGCCAGTAAGGGTCTCGGGGGACGCTCCTACAATGAGCAGTTCTTC
CASKGLGGRSYNEQFF
>TRBD2|TRBV20-1|-|TRBJ2-1
TGCAGTGCGAAGAGGTGGCTAGCGGGAAGCAATGAGCAGTTCTTC
CSAKRWLAGSNEQFF
>-|TRBV28|few|TRBJ2-1
TGTGCCAGCAGTTTCGGCCGGACAGTCAATGAGCAGTTCTTC
CASSFGRTVNEQFF
>-|TRBV7-9|-|TRBJ1-6
TGTGCCAGCAGTCCGTCGGGTTCCCGGTTCCACTTT
CASSPSGSRFHF
>-|TRBV4-1|-|TRBJ2-7
TGCGCCAGCAGCCAAGAAGAGGACATTATCCTCGGCGAGCAGTACTTC
CASSQEEDIILGEQYF
>-|TRBV6-2/TRBV6-3|-|TRBJ2-1
TGTGCCAGCAGTCCATTTAACGGGCCGCCTAATGACAATGAGCAGTTCTTC
CASSPFNGPPNDNEQFF
>TRBD1|TRBV2|-|TRBJ2-3
TGTGCCAGCAGTCCGGGACAGGGGCGTGATACGCAGTATTTT
CASSPGQGRDTQYF
>TRBD1|TRBV7-6|-|TRBJ2-1
TGTGCCAGCAGCTCTGCCACCCGGGACAGCTCCTACAATGAGCAGTTCTTC
CASSSATRDSSYNEQFF
>-|TRBV25-1|once|TRBJ1-2
TGTGCCAGCAGTGGCGCGCCCGCAGCTCCCTATGGCTACACCTTC
CASSGAPAAPYGYTF